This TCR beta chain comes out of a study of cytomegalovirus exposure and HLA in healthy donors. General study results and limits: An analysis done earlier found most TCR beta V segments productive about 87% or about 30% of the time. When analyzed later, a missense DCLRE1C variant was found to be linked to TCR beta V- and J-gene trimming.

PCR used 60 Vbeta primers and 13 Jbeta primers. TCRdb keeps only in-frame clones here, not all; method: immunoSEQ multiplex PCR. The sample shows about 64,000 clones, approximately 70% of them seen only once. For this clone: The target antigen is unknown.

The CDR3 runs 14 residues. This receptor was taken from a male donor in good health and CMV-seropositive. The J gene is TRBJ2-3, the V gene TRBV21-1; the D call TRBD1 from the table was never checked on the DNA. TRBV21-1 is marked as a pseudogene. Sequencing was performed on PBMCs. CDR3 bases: TGTGCCAGCAGCGGACGACAGGGAGGAGATACGCAGTATTTT. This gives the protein CASSGRQGGDTQYF.